Below are 17 T cell receptor beta chains sequenced from a single sample in a study of chemoradiotherapy in HPV16-positive cancers. The table came from immunoSEQ multiplex PCR; TCRdb's copy has only in-frame clones and leaves some out. The sample has 9,900 or so clones, more than 70% seen once. The material sequenced was tumor tissue, taken from a patient who underwent chemoradiotherapy. These receptors were collected from a human donor with HPV-associated anogenital cancer.

The chain combines TRBV30 with TRBJ1-1; possibly TRBD1 for D (5 bases). The CDR3 is made up of 16 amino acids. Deletions cut 5 bases from V and 6 bases from J, with 25 bases between. CDR1 is GTSNPN, CDR2 SVGIG, per germline (reference sequence). CDR3 in amino acids: CAWGSYGDVGFPEAFF. The DNA for the CDR3 is TGTGCCTGGGGCTCCTATGGGGACGTTGGGTTCCCTGAAGCTTTCTTT.

The chain links TRBV9 to TRBJ2-7; 10 nucleotides line up with TRBD2. This CDR3 spans 16 amino acids. V lost 1 base to trimming and J lost 5 bases; unmatched junction nucleotides: 9. The V gene's germline CDR1 is SGDLS and CDR2 YYNGEE. The CDR3 loop is CASSVRSGGARDEQYF. The CDR3 DNA is TGTGCCAGCAGCGTAAGGAGCGGGGGGGCCAGGGACGAGCAGTACTTC.

The genes are TRBV11-1 and TRBJ1-2; D perhaps matches TRBD1 (5 bases). The V gene lost 5 bases and the J gene lost 4 bases, with 14 bases spanning the gap. The length of the CDR3 is 14 residues. CDR1 and CDR2 from the germline V gene are SGHAT and FQDESV (reference sequence). CDR3 region: CASSPGTKTYGYTF. For the CDR3, the DNA is TGTGCCAGCAGCCCGGGGACTAAAACCTATGGCTACACCTTC. Together with reference TRBV11-1 and TRBJ1-2, the CDR3 gives the full variable domain: EAEVAQSPRYKITEKSQAVAFWCDPISGHATLYWYRQILGQGPELLVQFQDESVVDDSQLPKDRFSAERLKGVDSTLKIQPAELGDSAMYLCASSPGTKTYGYTFGSGTRLTVV.

This chain joins TRBV5-1 and TRBJ2-7; 8 bases align to TRBD1. V trimming: 0 bases; J trimming: 3 bases; junction bases outside the gene matches: 8. CDR1 is SGHRS and CDR2 is YFSETQ in the germline V gene. This CDR3 contains 16 residues. CDR3 DNA sequence: TGCGCCAGCAGCTTGGGGACAGGGATCTACGGCTACGAGCAGTACTTC. This translates into CASSLGTGIYGYEQYF.

The table lists this clone with a count of one. The DNA for the CDR3 is TGCGCCAGCAGCTTGGGAGGGGGCACTGAAGCTTTCTTT. The encoded protein is CASSLGGGTEAFF. The rearrangement joins TRBV5-1 to TRBJ1-1; D may be TRBD1 (6 bases). Trimming shortened V by 0 bases and J by 4 bases, and 7 bases separated the two germline ends. This CDR3 is 13 amino acids long. Germline CDR1 SGHRS, CDR2 YFSETQ.

The chain joins TRBV21-1 to TRBJ2-3; the table names TRBD1, a call not compared with the DNA. TRBV21-1 has pseudogene status. The CDR3 length is 15 residues. The CDR3 protein is CASPKGYSLADTQYF. CDR3 DNA sequence: TGTGCCAGCCCGAAGGGGTACAGTTTGGCAGATACGCAGTATTTT.

The gene calls are TRBV19 and TRBJ1-5, with no clear D. Germline V gene lookup returns CDR1 LNHDA and CDR2 SQIVND (reference sequence). The CDR3 totals 14 residues. V was pared by 5 bases and J by 6 bases, with 14 bases between. CDR3 sequence (DNA): TGTGCCAGTAGTCCGGCCGGTCGCACTCAGCCCCAGCATTTT. Translation: CASSPAGRTQPQHF. Looking up the rest from reference TRBV19 and TRBJ1-5 gives the full variable domain: DGGITQSPKYLFRKEGQNVTLSCEQNLNHDAMYWYRQDPGQGLRLIYYSQIVNDFQKGDIAEGYSVSREKKESFPLTVTSAQKNPTAFYLCASSPAGRTQPQHFGDGTRLSIL.

This sequence joins TRBV5-4 and TRBJ2-7; D remains ambiguous. V was shortened by 4 bases and J by 2 bases, with 10 bases between the two germline ends. Looked up from germline, CDR1 is SGHNT and CDR2 is YYREEE (reference sequence). The CDR3 contains 13 residues. CDR3 in amino acids: CASSTDPPYEQYF. CDR3 bases: TGTGCCAGCAGCACGGACCCCCCCTACGAGCAGTACTTC.

This chain joins TRBV19 and TRBJ1-1; D gene ambiguous. The CDR3 spans 14 residues. V lost 2 bases to trimming and J lost 6 bases, with 13 bases between them. Germline values: CDR1 LNHDA, CDR2 SQIVND (reference sequence). Written as DNA, the CDR3 is TGTGCCAGTAGTATAATGTCGGGAGAAGCTGAAGCTTTCTTT. Translating gives CASSIMSGEAEAFF. Looking up the rest from reference TRBV19 and TRBJ1-1 gives the full variable domain: DGGITQSPKYLFRKEGQNVTLSCEQNLNHDAMYWYRQDPGQGLRLIYYSQIVNDFQKGDIAEGYSVSREKKESFPLTVTSAQKNPTAFYLCASSIMSGEAEAFFGQGTRLTVV.

The rearrangement uses TRBV18 and TRBJ1-1; the match to TRBD1 covers 7 bases. The V segment lost 3 bases and the J segment 0 bases; nucleotides outside the gene matches: 7. The CDR3 totals 16 residues. From germline, CDR1 is KGHSH and CDR2 LQKENI. CDR3 amino acids: CASSPRQGYMNTEAFF. The CDR3 DNA reads TGTGCCAGCTCACCGCGACAGGGATACATGAACACTGAAGCTTTCTTT.

V usage is TRBV28 and J usage is TRBJ1-3, with unresolved D. The CDR3 consists of 18 residues. Germline V gene data show CDR1 as MDHEN and CDR2 as SYDVKM. Deletions cut 5 bases from V and 0 bases from J, with 20 bases between. In DNA form, the CDR3 reads TGTGCCAGCAGTCCACTTAGCTTGGATTATATCTCTGGAAACACCATATATTTT. Its protein product is CASSPLSLDYISGNTIYF.

In its sample, this clone was seen a few times. The CDR3 loop is CATSSRGATDTQYF. CDR3 bases: TGTGCCACCAGCAGCCGGGGGGCAACAGATACGCAGTATTTT. This chain joins TRBV15 and TRBJ2-3, with D perhaps matching TRBD2 (7 bases). The V end lost 3 bases, the J end lost 3 bases, and 10 bases lay between the germline ends. CDR3 length equals 14 residues. In germline, CDR1 is LNHNV, CDR2 YYDKDF (reference sequence). The full variable domain, its missing parts supplied by reference TRBV15 and TRBJ2-3, is DAMVIQNPRYQVTQFGKPVTLSCSQTLNHNVMYWYQQKSSQAPKLLFHYYDKDFNNEADTPDNFQSRRPNTSFCFLDIRSPGLGDTAMYLCATSSRGATDTQYFGPGTRLTVL.

The chain employs TRBV4-1 and TRBJ2-7, with 11 bases lining up with TRBD2. CDR1 and CDR2 from the germline V gene are MGHRA and YSYEKL. This CDR3 is built from 18 residues. The trim removed 4 bases at V and 5 bases at J, leaving 16 bases unmatched. CDR3 sequence (DNA): TGCGCCAGCAGCCTGACCGTGACTAGCGGGGTGTCCTGGGACGAGCAGTACTTC. Amino acid sequence: CASSLTVTSGVSWDEQYF.

V usage is TRBV18 and J usage is TRBJ2-6, with 8 bases fitting TRBD1. The length of the CDR3 is 17 residues. V lost 7 bases to trimming and J lost 0 bases; unmatched junction nucleotides: 8. Germline CDR1 and CDR2: KGHSH and LQKENI. The CDR3 coding sequence is TGTGCCAGCTTTCCGGGACAGGAACTCTCTGGGGCCAACGTCCTGACTTTC. Protein: CASFPGQELSGANVLTF.

This chain links TRBV11-1 with TRBJ1-2; D not resolved. Trimming took 5 bases from V and 4 from J, leaving 14 bases between them. CDR3 length: 14 residues. Germline V CDR1 and CDR2: SGHAT, FQDESV (reference sequence). CDR3 region: CASSHPTDPYGYTF. Written as DNA, the CDR3 is TGTGCCAGCAGCCACCCTACCGACCCCTATGGCTACACCTTC.

This chain joins TRBV12-5 and TRBJ1-3, with D possibly matching TRBD1 (5 bases). Germline assignment: CDR1 LGHNT and CDR2 FRNRAP. This CDR3 comprises 16 residues. Trimming cost V 4 bases and J 0 bases, with 13 bases left between them. The CDR3 bases are TGTGCTAGTGGTTGGAATGGGGACCACTCTGGAAACACCATATATTTT. Encoded protein: CASGWNGDHSGNTIYF.

The chain carries TRBV5-1 and TRBJ2-7, with a weak D call TRBD1 (5 bases). CDR3 length equals 14 residues. Trimming took 0 bases from V and 6 from J, leaving 13 bases between them. Germline V gene lookup returns CDR1 SGHRS and CDR2 YFSETQ. DNA of the CDR3: TGCGCCAGCAGCTTGGTGAGCAGGGAAGCCGAGCAGTACTTC. Translation gives CASSLVSREAEQYF.